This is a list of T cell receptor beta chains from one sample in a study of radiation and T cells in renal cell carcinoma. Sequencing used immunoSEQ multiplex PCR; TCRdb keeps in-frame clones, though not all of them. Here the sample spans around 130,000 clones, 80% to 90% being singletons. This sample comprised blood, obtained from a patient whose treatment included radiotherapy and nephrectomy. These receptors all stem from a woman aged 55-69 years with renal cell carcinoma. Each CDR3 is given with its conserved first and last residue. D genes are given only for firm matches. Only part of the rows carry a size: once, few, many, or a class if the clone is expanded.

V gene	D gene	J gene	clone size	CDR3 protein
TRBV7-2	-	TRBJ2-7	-	CASSMTAYEQYF
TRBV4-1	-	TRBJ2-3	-	CASSQERRTGVFADTQYF
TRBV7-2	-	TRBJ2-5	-	CASSSKETQYF
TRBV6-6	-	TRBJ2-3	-	CASSFGGSAQDTQYF
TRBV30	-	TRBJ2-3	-	CAWSVSRLYTDTQYF
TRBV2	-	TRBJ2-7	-	CASSDFLGREQYF
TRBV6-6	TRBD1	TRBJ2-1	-	CASSYEQGGHNEQFF
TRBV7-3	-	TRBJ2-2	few	CASSQTFTGELFF
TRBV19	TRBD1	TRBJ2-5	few	CASGTAVQETQYF
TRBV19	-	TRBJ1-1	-	CASSKETMNTEAFF
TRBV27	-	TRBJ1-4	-	CASSWGPAGEGEKLFF
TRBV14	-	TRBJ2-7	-	CASSSGTTYEQYF
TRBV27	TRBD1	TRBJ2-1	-	CASMVLNGQGTPGEQFF
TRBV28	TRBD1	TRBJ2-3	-	CASSWAIRDRVDTQYF
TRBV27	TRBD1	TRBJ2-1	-	CASTRDRSYNEQFF
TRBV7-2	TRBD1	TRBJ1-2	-	CASSPGGQGDGGYTF
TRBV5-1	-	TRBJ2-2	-	CASSLDVSSTGELFF
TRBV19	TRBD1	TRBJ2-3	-	CASSVDRGQDTQYF
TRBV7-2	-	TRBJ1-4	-	CASSLGNEKLFF
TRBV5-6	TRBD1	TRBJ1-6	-	CASSFSRDSYNSPLHF